This T cell receptor beta chain was documented in a study of cytomegalovirus exposure and HLA in healthy donors. Findings of the study overall: Presence/absence analyses assumed roughly uniform sequencing depth across donors. In most subjects, TCR beta sequences reportedly gave accurate predictions of HLA-A and HLA-B alleles.

The germline gives CDR1 SGHRS, CDR2 YFSETQ. This CDR3 region has 15 residues. V shed 5 bases and J 3 bases; nucleotides not matched to a gene: 9. With regard to this clone: Its cognate antigen is unknown.

Primers for the PCR totalled 60 Vbeta and 13 Jbeta. Assay used: immunoSEQ multiplex PCR; TCRdb lists only in-frame clones, some missing. The sample yields around 190,000 clones, around 79% seen once. The source is a woman aged 50 to 65 in good health and CMV-seronegative. Sequenced material: PBMCs. The chain carries TRBV5-1 and TRBJ2-3; 7 bases line up with TRBD2. CDR3 nucleotides: TGCGCCAGCAGGACCTACGCGGGAGCTACAGATACGCAGTATTTT. The encoded protein is CASRTYAGATDTQYF.